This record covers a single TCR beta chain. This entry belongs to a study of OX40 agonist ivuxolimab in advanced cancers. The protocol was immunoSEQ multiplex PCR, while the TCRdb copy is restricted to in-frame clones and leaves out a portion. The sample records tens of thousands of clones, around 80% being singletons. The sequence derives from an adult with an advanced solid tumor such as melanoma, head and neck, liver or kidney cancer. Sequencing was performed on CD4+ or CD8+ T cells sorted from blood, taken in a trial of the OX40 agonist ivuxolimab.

DNA of the CDR3: TGTGCCAGCAGCACAACTTCTAACAGGGGGTTGCATGAAAAACTGTTTTTT. This encodes CASSTTSNRGLHEKLFF. The chain links TRBV9 to TRBJ1-4; 8 bases map to TRBD1. This CDR3 spans 17 amino acids. Germline V CDR1 and CDR2: SGDLS, YYNGEE. The trim removed 4 bases at V and 6 bases at J, leaving 14 bases unmatched.